This T cell receptor beta chain was captured in a study of T cell repertoires in cytomegalovirus infection. Study-level background: Indications came from public TCR beta signatures; they pointed to CMV infection and to a matching HLA type.

TCRdb re-analysed the reads in MiXCR, keeping a single row per CDR3 protein. The sample includes around 260,000 distinct CDR3 sequences, about 25% of them seen just once. Trimming pared 6 bases from V and 0 bases from J, leaving 11 bases between. CDR3 length: 14 residues. CDR1 MNHEY and CDR2 SVGEGT come from the germline V gene. Sequencing was carried out using PBMCs. This TCR derives from a human donor in good health (CMV status not recorded). Some clones in this sample may be carry-over from other donors' samples. The chain couples TRBV6-2 or TRBV6-3 to TRBJ1-1; D is uncertain. The CDR3 loop reads CASRAFSMNTEAFF. CDR3 bases: TGTGCCAGCAGGGCATTTTCGATGAACACTGAAGCTTTCTTT.